This TCR beta chain came from a study of T cell responses to AZD1222 COVID-19 vaccine. Generated by immunoSEQ multiplex PCR, the TCRdb table keeps only in-frame clones and is missing some. The sample lists tens of thousands of clones; roughly 80% were seen once. This CDR3 has 15 residues. V lost 2 bases and J lost 6; bases outside the gene matches: 6. In germline, CDR1 is SGDLS, CDR2 YYNGEE. The TCR comes from an adult in good health. This rearrangement joins TRBV9 to TRBJ2-2, with 8 bases aligning to TRBD1. The sample consisted of peripheral blood, taken on day 0 of AZD1222 vaccination. The CDR3 protein is CASSVTGGGSGELFF. Written as DNA, the CDR3 is TGTGCCAGCAGCGTTACAGGGGGAGGATCCGGGGAGCTGTTTTTT.